Listed below are T cell receptor beta chains from one sample, sequenced in a study of cytomegalovirus exposure and HLA in healthy donors. Produced via immunoSEQ multiplex PCR; TCRdb's table is partial and in-frame only. Here the sample spans roughly 120,000 clones, around 64% being singletons. Sequences were obtained from PBMCs. All receptors derive from a man aged 25 to 45 in good health and CMV-seropositive. The CDR3 runs from the conserved cysteine through the conserved F or W.

TRBJ2-7	TRBV30	CAWNRRGGYEQYF
TRBJ2-3	TRBV5-6	CASSLVDKFTDTQYF
TRBJ1-1	TRBV25-1	CASSNRGRTEAFF
TRBJ2-1	TRBV4-3	CASSQELSSFGGQFF
TRBJ1-3	TRBV5-6	CASSLGTGGISGNTIYF
TRBJ2-5	TRBV2	CATKAGLAGGRETQYF
.	TRBV30	CAWTHSYEQYF
TRBJ1-1	TRBV6-6	CASSRTGINTEAFF
TRBJ2-1	TRBV10-2	CASSELAGVFF
TRBJ1-1	TRBV7-3	CASSLSPGMNTEAFF
TRBJ1-1	TRBV29-1	CSVEPGSRDTEAFF
TRBJ2-4	TRBV5-1	CASSLGGRAKNIQYF
TRBJ2-7	TRBV12-5	CASGLILQSGTYEQYF
TRBJ2-1	TRBV5-6	CASSQGWGDPSSYNEQFF
TRBJ2-1	TRBV9	CASSPGLNNEQFF
TRBJ1-2	TRBV6-1	CASSLTGAYGYTF
TRBJ1-1	TRBV14	CASSPALGVEAFF
TRBJ2-2	TRBV4-1	CASSQIGTRRTAENTGELFF
.	TRBV5-4	CASSLERFYEQYF
TRBJ2-1	TRBV7-9	CASSDSGASSYNEQFF
TRBJ2-3	TRBV5-6	CASTGEDRATDTQYF
TRBJ2-1	TRBV29-1	CSVGGGDRNNEQFF